This T cell receptor beta chain was profiled in a study of shared clonotypes between healthy human individuals. Study results and limitations: Some naive CD4 clonotypes, 5% to 5.5%, turned up in common across several donors. Collection of samples was limited to blood; tissue repertoires likely differ.

Original methodology: Filtering differed because ImmunoSEQ produced junction-only sequences that carried no quality scores. TCRdb's copy holds only in-frame clones and misses some; the assay was immunoSEQ multiplex PCR. V, J and clone size derive from that table, while D and trimming were established from the DNA sequence. The sample shows about 870,000 clones, approximately 92% of them seen only once. To note about this clone: Its specificity is unknown.

CD45RO negativity and positive selection for CCR7 defined naive CD8 cells, a population that excluded terminally differentiated effector memory CD45RA+ cells. All participating donors were Caucasian adults from Nashville, Tennessee. The clonotype originates from a young man in good health. Specimen: naive CD8+ T cells sorted from blood.

The CDR3 reads CASSPVGGAIINSNQPQHF. The CDR3, as DNA: TGTGCCAGCAGTCCCGTTGGGGGGGCGATAATAAACAGCAATCAGCCCCAGCATTTT. V usage is TRBV27 and J usage is TRBJ1-5; D is perhaps TRBD1 (6 bases). The CDR3 extends over 19 amino acids. Germline CDR1 MNHEY, CDR2 SMNVEV (reference sequence). V gave up 5 bases and J gave up 1 base, with 24 bases separating them.